The rows below give T cell receptor beta chains drawn from one sample of a study of T cell repertoires in cytomegalovirus infection. TCRdb redid the calling of the reads with MiXCR, one entry per CDR3 protein. This table has about 250,000 distinct CDR3 sequences, about 12% appearing once. The sequencing sample was made of PBMCs. These receptors were taken from a human donor in good health (CMV status not recorded). Some clones in this sample may be carry-over from other donors' samples. Each CDR3 is given with its conserved first and last residue. D genes are given only for firm matches. Clone size is given for some rows only: seen once, a few or many times, or a class if the clone is expanded.

many | TRBJ2-7 | . | TRBV7-2 | TGTGCCAGCAGCTTAGCGAGCGGCTCCGGGAACGAGCAGTACTTC | CASSLASGSGNEQYF
few | TRBJ2-5 | TRBD1 | TRBV5-4 | TGTGCCAGCACCCGGGACAGGGGCGGGGAGACCCAGTACTTC | CASTRDRGGETQYF
few | TRBJ1-1 | . | TRBV2 | TGTGCCAGCAGTGAAATCGGGCAGGGTGACACTGAAGCTTTCTTT | CASSEIGQGDTEAFF
. | TRBJ2-3 | . | TRBV11-3 | TGTGCCAGCAGCCCCCAGGGCCGCAACACAGATACGCAGTATTTT | CASSPQGRNTDTQYF
. | TRBJ2-3 | TRBD2 | TRBV6-2/TRBV6-3 | TGTGCCAGCAGTTCTGGGCGGGAGGTGGCAGATACGCAGTATTTT | CASSSGREVADTQYF
many | TRBJ1-1 | . | TRBV7-2 | TGTGCCAGCAGCTTGAGAGCGGGAAGGACTGAAGCTTTCTTT | CASSLRAGRTEAFF
few | TRBJ2-3 | . | TRBV5-6 | TGTGCCAGCAGCCTCCGACGTAGCGGCACAGATACGCAGTATTTT | CASSLRRSGTDTQYF
many | TRBJ2-7 | TRBD2 | TRBV7-6 | TGTGCCAGCAGCTCTCGACTAGCGGGCCAGTACGAGCAGTACTTC | CASSSRLAGQYEQYF
many | TRBJ1-2 | . | TRBV7-2 | TGTGCCAGCAGCTTAGCGTCGCAGGAGAAGAGTGGCTACACCTTC | CASSLASQEKSGYTF
many | TRBJ2-3 | TRBD2 | TRBV18 | TGTGCCAGCTCACCCCTTCGGAGCGGGAGGACAGATACGCAGTATTTT | CASSPLRSGRTDTQYF
. | TRBJ1-6 | . | TRBV5-1 | TGCGCCAGCAGCTTGGGGACCCGCCAAGAATCACCCCTCCACTTT | CASSLGTRQESPLHF
many | TRBJ2-1 | TRBD1 | TRBV7-3 | TGTGCCAGCAGCTTAGGGACAGCTTACAATGAGCAGTTCTTC | CASSLGTAYNEQFF
few | TRBJ2-1 | TRBD1 | TRBV30 | TGTGCCTGGAGTCCGAACCGGGACAGCGAGCAGTTCTTC | CAWSPNRDSEQFF
many | TRBJ2-1 | . | TRBV7-2 | TGTGCCAGCAGGAAGGACGGGAGACGGGGCAATGAGCAGTTCTTC | CASRKDGRRGNEQFF
many | TRBJ1-1 | . | TRBV5-5 | TGTGCCAGCAGCTCGAAAAGGAACACTGAAGCTTTCTTT | CASSSKRNTEAFF
few | TRBJ1-4 | TRBD1 | TRBV20-1 | TGCAGTGTTACGCAGGGGGGGAGCCCAAAACTGTTTTTT | CSVTQGGSPKLFF
many | TRBJ2-7 | TRBD2 | TRBV12-3/TRBV12-4 | TGTGCCAGCCAAGGGCCCGGGACTAACTCCTACGAGCAGTACTTC | CASQGPGTNSYEQYF
few | TRBJ1-1 | . | TRBV27 | TGTGCCAGCAGTTCTGTGAGGGGGGCCCGCACTGAAGCTTTCTTT | CASSSVRGARTEAFF
many | TRBJ1-1 | . | TRBV6-5 | TGTGCCAGCATCCCTCCCACGGGGGAGAGGACTGAAGCTTTCTTT | CASIPPTGERTEAFF
many | TRBJ2-1 | . | TRBV7-2 | TGTGCCAGCAGCTACCGGTATGAGCAGTTCTTC | CASSYRYEQFF
many | TRBJ2-4 | TRBD2 | TRBV12-3/TRBV12-4 | TGTGCCAGCAGTCCAGTGGGAGATTCCGGGACTAGCGGGAGAATGGACATTCAGTACTTC | CASSPVGDSGTSGRMDIQYF
. | TRBJ1-6 | . | TRBV4-2 | TGTGCCTGCAGCCAAGGACAGAATTCACCCCTCCACTTT | CACSQGQNSPLHF
many | TRBJ2-1 | . | TRBV7-2 | TGTGCCAGCAGCTCCCCTTTCGCCAATGAGCAGTTCTTC | CASSSPFANEQFF
many | TRBJ2-5 | . | TRBV7-2 | TGTGCCAGCAGCTTAGAGGCCGGAGCGTGGGCCCCAGAGACCCAGTACTTC | CASSLEAGAWAPETQYF
many | TRBJ2-7 | . | TRBV7-2 | TGTGCCAGCAGCCTCCGGGGCGAGTGGTCCTACGAGCAGTACTTC | CASSLRGEWSYEQYF
many | TRBJ1-4 | . | TRBV7-8 | TGTGCCAGCAGACCAGGGCCTAATGAAAAACTGTTTTTT | CASRPGPNEKLFF
few | TRBJ2-3 | TRBD2 | TRBV28 | TGTGCCAGCAGTTCCCGACTAGCGGGAGGGTCAGATACGCAGTATTTT | CASSSRLAGGSDTQYF
many | TRBJ2-1 | . | TRBV4-2 | TGTGCCAGCAGCCAAGATCCGGAGCGGAGTGAGCAGTTCTTC | CASSQDPERSEQFF
. | TRBJ2-3 | . | TRBV7-2 | TGTGCCAGCAGCCCAGGAACCGTGGGCACAGATACGCAGTATTTT | CASSPGTVGTDTQYF
many | TRBJ2-2 | TRBD1 | TRBV6-2/TRBV6-3 | TGTGCCAGCAGTCAGACAGGGGGTCCCGGGGAGCTGTTTTTT | CASSQTGGPGELFF
many | TRBJ2-1 | TRBD1 | TRBV4-2 | TGTGCCAGCAGCCATAGACAGGGCAGGGGGCGGTATAGGAACTACAATGAGCAGTTCTTC | CASSHRQGRGRYRNYNEQFF
many | TRBJ1-4 | . | TRBV7-2 | TGTGCCAGCAGCTTAGTGGCGGGAAACGAAAAACTGTTTTTT | CASSLVAGNEKLFF
many | TRBJ2-5 | TRBD2 | TRBV7-2 | TGTGCCAGCAGCCCTGGGACTAGCGGGAGGAGGGGAGAGACCCAGTACTTC | CASSPGTSGRRGETQYF
. | TRBJ1-4 | . | TRBV29-1 | TGCAGCGTTGAACTAGCAACTAATGAAAAACTGTTTTTT | CSVELATNEKLFF
many | TRBJ1-1 | . | TRBV20-1 | TGCAGTGCTCCCCACCGGGAGCCGAACACTGAAGCTTTCTTT | CSAPHREPNTEAFF
many | TRBJ1-5 | . | TRBV7-9 | TGTGCCAGCAGCCCAGGACTCTTTCCTCAGCCCCAGCATTTT | CASSPGLFPQPQHF